This TCR beta chain was profiled in a study of OX40 agonist ivuxolimab in advanced cancers. Study-wide points: At 0.1 to 3.0 mg/kg and by week 6, CD4+ and CD8+ T cells in the blood had expanded clonally.

As to this clone: Its antigen is currently unknown.

Produced via immunoSEQ multiplex PCR; TCRdb's table is partial and in-frame only. This sample has about 26,000 clones, with about 90% found just once. Trimming cost V 4 bases and J 2 bases; bases outside gene matches: 8. The CDR3 covers 16 residues. Per germline, CDR1 LNHDA and CDR2 SQIVND (reference sequence). This clonotype originated in an adult with an advanced solid tumor such as melanoma, head and neck, liver or kidney cancer. Sequenced material: CD4+ or CD8+ T cells sorted from blood, taken in a trial of the OX40 agonist ivuxolimab. This rearrangement joins TRBV19 to TRBJ2-7; 10 nucleotides line up with TRBD1. The CDR3 is CASSTEGGTGAYEQYF. In DNA form, the CDR3 reads TGTGCCAGTAGTACAGAAGGGGGGACAGGGGCCTACGAGCAGTACTTC.